This T cell receptor beta chain appears in the sequencing data of a study of control samples from healthy donors and cancer patients. Sequenced by immunoSEQ multiplex PCR; TCRdb stores in-frame clones only, minus some. Of fewer than 80,000 clones listed, 90% are singletons. V was cut by 3 bases and J by 3 bases, with 20 bases left in between. CDR1 and CDR2 from the germline V gene are LGHDT and YNNKEL (reference sequence). The CDR3 is 17 residues long. Sequenced sample: PBMCs. V and J are TRBV3-1 (or the pseudogene TRBV3-2) and TRBJ1-1, with unresolved D. This clonotype originated in a man in his 60s with colorectal cancer. CDR3 DNA sequence: TGTGCCAGCAGCCATGTAAGAGGCAGGATAGCCTACACTGAAGCTTTCTTT. Its translation is CASSHVRGRIAYTEAFF.